The clone carrying this T cell receptor (beta chain) was recorded only once. This CDR3 contains 14 residues. The ends lost 9 bases at V and 13 bases at J; junction bases unmatched: 17. Per the germline V gene, CDR1 is MNHEY and CDR2 is SVGEGT. It was with a sample-barcoded 5' primer and a J-beta primer mix that a second PCR of roughly 7 to 11 cycles was run. Using its own MiXCR run on the 5' RACE reads, TCRdb lists one record per CDR3 protein. Here the sample spans 1.8 million or so distinct CDR3 sequences, about two fifths being singletons. These data originate in a study of blood T cells in healthy people across ages.

V is TRBV6-2 or TRBV6-3 and J is TRBJ2-4; 8 bases match TRBD2. This sequence was found in a human donor in good health. Material: blood. The CDR3 sequence: CASNTGGAKSEQYF. The DNA of the CDR3 is TGTGCCAGTAATACCGGGGGGGCCAAGAGTGAGCAGTACTTC.